There are a few counts of the clone carrying this T cell receptor beta chain. This specimen comes from a study of T cell changes during pregnancy in multiple sclerosis. Between the trimmed V and J ends, which lost 10 bases and 7 bases, there was a span of 17 bases. The CDR3 consists of 14 residues. In germline, CDR1 is MNHNY, CDR2 SVGAGI (reference sequence). TCRdb's copy holds only in-frame clones and misses some; the assay was immunoSEQ multiplex PCR. The sample has about 69,000 clones, around 85% seen once. The V and J genes are TRBV6-6 and TRBJ1-6; a possible D gene is TRBD1 (6 bases). The specimen comprised peripheral blood, sampled before pregnancy. The sequence was collected from a female donor with multiple sclerosis, enrolled in a pregnancy study. The DNA for the CDR3 is TGTGCCACCAATGGGGGCAGGGAGAATTCACCCCTCCACTTT. Its translation is CATNGGRENSPLHF.